This passage covers 12 T cell receptor beta chains from one sample sequenced in a study of spatial heterogeneity in lung cancer. Findings of the study overall: Expanded intratumoral alpha and beta TCR counts tracked tumor mutation counts.

TCRdb re-called the 5' RACE reads through MiXCR, storing one row per CDR3 protein. This table holds 18,000 or so distinct CDR3 sequences, about 7% found once. Specified time point: sample taken at primary tumor resection. These receptors have no identified antigens. The specimen comprised lung tumor tissue, sampled at surgery. The origin of the receptors is a female donor with early-stage non-small cell lung cancer.

The sample holds many counts of this clonotype. This chain uses TRBV29-1 with TRBJ2-7; TRBD1 matches 10 bases. The CDR3 totals 18 residues. The germline V gene has CDR1 SQVTM and CDR2 ANQGSEA. The trim removed 0 bases at V and 1 base at J, leaving 12 bases unmatched. DNA for the CDR3: TGCAGCGTTGAAGATCCCGGGAGGTCGGGACAGGGGTCCTACGAGCAGTACTTC. Translated, it gives CSVEDPGRSGQGSYEQYF.

This clonotype has at least ten counts. V is TRBV19 and J is TRBJ2-1; no firm D call. Germline V gives CDR1 LNHDA, CDR2 SQIVND (reference sequence). V lost 5 bases and J 1 base, leaving 12 bases between the germline ends. The CDR3 contains 15 residues. The CDR3 DNA reads as TGTGCCAGTAGTCTCCGACACCAGTCCTACAATGAGCAGTTCTTC. Translation: CASSLRHQSYNEQFF.

This clonotype has just a few counts. The chain couples TRBV20-1 to TRBJ2-1; TRBD1 matches 9 bases. Germline V gene data show CDR1 as DFQATT and CDR2 as SNEGSKA (reference sequence). Unmatched junction bases numbered 7, after V lost 6 bases and J lost 4 bases. This CDR3 is built from 14 residues. The CDR3 spells CSADPGTGYNEQFF. DNA of the CDR3: TGCAGTGCAGACCCCGGGACAGGGTACAATGAGCAGTTCTTC.

Judged by abundance, this clonotype is medium-sized (0.01 to 0.1%). The V and J genes are TRBV4-3 and TRBJ1-2, with 7 positions matching TRBD1. V shed 1 base and J 3 bases; nucleotides not matched to a gene: 5. The CDR3 consists of 15 residues. CDR1 and CDR2 from the germline V gene are LGHNA and YSLEER. CDR3 bases: TGCGCCAGCAGCCAAGTGGGGACAGTCTACTATGGCTACACCTTC. Translation: CASSQVGTVYYGYTF.

Many counts were recorded for this clonotype. The chain couples TRBV20-1 to TRBJ1-4; D unresolved. CDR3 length equals 13 residues. Trimming took 6 bases from V and 7 from J, leaving 15 bases between them. The germline gives CDR1 DFQATT, CDR2 SNEGSKA (reference sequence). CDR3 residues: CSAGAEGTEKLFF. The DNA for the CDR3 is TGCAGTGCCGGCGCAGAGGGCACTGAAAAACTGTTTTTT.

This clonotype was recorded at least ten times. CDR3 sequence: CSAIEGDYEQYF. The CDR3 bases are TGCAGTGCGATCGAAGGGGACTACGAGCAGTACTTC. The chain combines TRBV20-1 with TRBJ2-7, with D possibly TRBD1 on 5 matching bases. Germline V CDR1 and CDR2: DFQATT, SNEGSKA (reference sequence). This CDR3 has 12 amino acids. The ends were cut back, 6 bases at V and 3 bases at J, with 12 bases in the middle.

The chain combines TRBV11-2 with TRBJ1-2; D not resolved. The CDR3 runs 15 residues. V lost 7 bases to trimming and J lost 4 bases, with 19 bases between them. Germline V lookup: CDR1 SGHAT, CDR2 FQNNGV. In nucleotides, the CDR3 is TGTGCCAGCAACCCCACGGACCGTTCGGGCTATGGCTACACCTTC. It yields the protein CASNPTDRSGYGYTF.

This clonotype was seen more than once but under ten times. The genes are TRBV7-3 and TRBJ1-5; D might be TRBD1 (5 bases). CDR3 length equals 16 residues. CDR1 and CDR2 from the germline V gene are SGHTA and FQGTGA. V was pared by 5 bases and J by 2 bases, with 16 bases between. The CDR3 nucleotides are TGTGCCAGCAGCGCTAGGACCCAGGGTGGCAATCAGCCCCAGCATTTT. Protein: CASSARTQGGNQPQHF. Together with reference TRBV7-3 and TRBJ1-5, the CDR3 gives the full variable domain: GAGVSQTPSNKVTEKGKYVELRCDPISGHTALYWYRQSLGQGPEFLIYFQGTGAADDSGLPNDRFFAVRPEGSVSTLKIQRTERGDSAVYLCASSARTQGGNQPQHFGDGTRLSIL.

There are a few counts of this clonotype. The chain recombines TRBV28 with TRBJ2-5, with 8 nucleotides matching TRBD2. The CDR3 extends over 15 amino acids. Germline V gene data show CDR1 as MDHEN and CDR2 as SYDVKM. V shed 5 bases, J shed 3 bases, and the junction held 8 bases outside the gene matches. This CDR3 is CASSIPRRGEETQYF. CDR3 nucleotides: TGTGCCAGCAGTATCCCCCGGCGGGGGGAAGAGACCCAGTACTTC.

This clonotype was counted only a few times. The V gene is TRBV6-1, the J gene TRBJ1-5; perhaps TRBD1 as D (6 bases). Germline CDR1 MNHNS, CDR2 SASEGT. The CDR3 extends over 15 amino acids. V lost 3 bases, J lost 6 bases, and 15 bases lay in between. In DNA, the CDR3 is TGTGCCAGCAGTGAGTCCAGGGGAGGCGGTCAGCCCCAGCATTTT. As protein: CASSESRGGGQPQHF.

In its sample, this clonotype was seen a few times. This chain joins TRBV5-4 and TRBJ2-3; 7 nucleotides match TRBD1. This CDR3 region has 14 residues. Germline loops: CDR1 SGHNT, CDR2 YYREEE (reference sequence). Trimming took 4 bases from V and 5 from J; bases not matched to a gene: 7. The CDR3 DNA follows: TGTGCCAGCAGCCTACGACAGGGTAAAGATACGCAGTATTTT. Translating it yields CASSLRQGKDTQYF. The full variable domain, its missing parts supplied by reference TRBV5-4 and TRBJ2-3, is ETGVTQSPTHLIKTRGQQVTLRCSSQSGHNTVSWYQQALGQGPQFIFQYYREEENGRGNFPPRFSGLQFPNYSSELNVNALELDDSALYLCASSLRQGKDTQYFGPGTRLTVL.

This clonotype was found many times. This chain joins TRBV28 and TRBJ2-1, with 9 bases fitting TRBD2. Trimming cost V 6 bases and J 4 bases; bases outside gene matches: 4. Germline assignment: CDR1 MDHEN and CDR2 SYDVKM. The CDR3 totals 14 residues. DNA of the CDR3: TGTGCCAGCAGGGGCGGGGGGGCATACAATGAGCAGTTCTTC. Translated: CASRGGGAYNEQFF. Filled out from reference TRBV28 and TRBJ2-1, the complete variable domain reads DVKVTQSSRYLVKRTGEKVFLECVQDMDHENMFWYRQDPGLGLRLIYFSYDVKMKEKGDIPEGYSVSREKKERFSLILESASTNQTSMYLCASRGGGAYNEQFFGPGTRLTVL.